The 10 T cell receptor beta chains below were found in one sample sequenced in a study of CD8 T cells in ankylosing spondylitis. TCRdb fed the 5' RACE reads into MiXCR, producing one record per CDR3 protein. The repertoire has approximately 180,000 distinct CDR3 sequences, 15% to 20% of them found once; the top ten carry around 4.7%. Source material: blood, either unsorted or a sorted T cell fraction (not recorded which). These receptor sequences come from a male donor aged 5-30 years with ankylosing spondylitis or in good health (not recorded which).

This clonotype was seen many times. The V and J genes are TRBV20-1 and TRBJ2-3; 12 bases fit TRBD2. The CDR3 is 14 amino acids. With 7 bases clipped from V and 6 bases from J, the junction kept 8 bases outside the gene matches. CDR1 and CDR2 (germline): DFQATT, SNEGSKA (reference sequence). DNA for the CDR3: TGCAGTGTGACGACTAGCGGGAGCGGGGATACGCAGTATTTT. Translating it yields CSVTTSGSGDTQYF.

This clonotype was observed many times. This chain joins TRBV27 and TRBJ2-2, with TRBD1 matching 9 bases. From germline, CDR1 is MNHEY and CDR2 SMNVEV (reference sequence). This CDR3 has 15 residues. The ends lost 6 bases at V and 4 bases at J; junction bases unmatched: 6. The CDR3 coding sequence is TGTGCCAGCAGCGGTGGACAGGGGATCACCGGGGAGCTGTTTTTT. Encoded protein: CASSGGQGITGELFF.

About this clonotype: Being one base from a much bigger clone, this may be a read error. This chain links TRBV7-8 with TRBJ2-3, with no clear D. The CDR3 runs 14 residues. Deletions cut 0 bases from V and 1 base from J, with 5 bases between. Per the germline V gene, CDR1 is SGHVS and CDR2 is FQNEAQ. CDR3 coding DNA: TGTGCCAGCAGCTTAGCAGGGCGCACAGATACGCAGTATTTT. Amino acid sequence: CASSLAGRTDTQYF.

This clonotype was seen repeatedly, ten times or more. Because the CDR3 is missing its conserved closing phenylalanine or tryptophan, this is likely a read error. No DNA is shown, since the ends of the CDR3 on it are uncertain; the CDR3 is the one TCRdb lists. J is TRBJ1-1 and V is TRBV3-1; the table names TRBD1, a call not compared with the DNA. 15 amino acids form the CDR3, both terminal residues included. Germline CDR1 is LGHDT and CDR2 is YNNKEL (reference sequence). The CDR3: CASSSDSGTTTVFRV.

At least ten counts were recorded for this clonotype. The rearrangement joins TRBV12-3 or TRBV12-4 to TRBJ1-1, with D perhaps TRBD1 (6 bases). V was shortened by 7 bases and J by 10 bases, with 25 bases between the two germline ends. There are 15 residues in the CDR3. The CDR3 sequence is CASNEQGRAPTGAFF. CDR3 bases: TGTGCCAGCAATGAACAGGGACGGGCACCGACGGGAGCTTTCTTT.

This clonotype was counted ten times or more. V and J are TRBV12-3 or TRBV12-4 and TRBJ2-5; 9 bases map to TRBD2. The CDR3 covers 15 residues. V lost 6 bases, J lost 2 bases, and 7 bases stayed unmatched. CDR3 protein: CASRPRLAAQETQYF. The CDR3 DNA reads TGTGCCAGCAGACCTCGACTAGCGGCACAAGAGACCCAGTACTTC.

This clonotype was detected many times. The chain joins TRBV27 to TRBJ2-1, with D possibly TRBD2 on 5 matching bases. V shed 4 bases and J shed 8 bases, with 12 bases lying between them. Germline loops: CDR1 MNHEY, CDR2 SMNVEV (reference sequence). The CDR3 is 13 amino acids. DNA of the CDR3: TGTGCCAGCAGTTCAATCTACGGGGATGAGCAGTTCTTC. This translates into CASSSIYGDEQFF.

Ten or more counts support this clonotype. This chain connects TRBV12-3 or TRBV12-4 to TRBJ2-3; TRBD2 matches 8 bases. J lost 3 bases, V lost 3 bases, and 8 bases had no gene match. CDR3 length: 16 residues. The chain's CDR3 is CASSFFGGRSTDTQYF. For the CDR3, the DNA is TGTGCCAGCAGTTTTTTTGGCGGGAGGTCGACAGATACGCAGTATTTT.

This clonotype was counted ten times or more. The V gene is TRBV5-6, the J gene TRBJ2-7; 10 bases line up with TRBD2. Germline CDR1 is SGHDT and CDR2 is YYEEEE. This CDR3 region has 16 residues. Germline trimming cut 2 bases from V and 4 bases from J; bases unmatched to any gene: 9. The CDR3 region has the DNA TGTGCCAGCAGCTTTTTCGCTAGCGGGAGATTGTACGAGCAGTACTTC. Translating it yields CASSFFASGRLYEQYF.

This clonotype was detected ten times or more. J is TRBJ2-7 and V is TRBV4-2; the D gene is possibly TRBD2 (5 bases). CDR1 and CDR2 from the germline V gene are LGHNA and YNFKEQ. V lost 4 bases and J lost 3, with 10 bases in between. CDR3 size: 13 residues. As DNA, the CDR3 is TGTGCCAGCAGCCCCGAGGGAGTCTACGAGCAGTACTTC. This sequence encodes CASSPEGVYEQYF.